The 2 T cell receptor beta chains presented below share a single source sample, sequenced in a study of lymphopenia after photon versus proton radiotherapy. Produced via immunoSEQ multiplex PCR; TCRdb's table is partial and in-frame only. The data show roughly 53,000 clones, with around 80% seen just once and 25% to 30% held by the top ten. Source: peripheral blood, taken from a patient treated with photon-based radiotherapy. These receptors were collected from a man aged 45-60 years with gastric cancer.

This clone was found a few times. CDR3 loop: CASSSGTSGRMGYNEQFF. CDR3 nucleotide sequence: TGTGCCAGCAGCTCGGGGACTAGCGGGAGGATGGGCTACAATGAGCAGTTCTTC. The chain couples TRBV5-4 to TRBJ2-1, with TRBD2 matching 15 bases. This CDR3 has 18 residues. Trimming cost V 3 bases and J 3 bases; bases outside gene matches: 7. The germline V gene encodes CDR1 SGHNT and CDR2 YYREEE (reference sequence).

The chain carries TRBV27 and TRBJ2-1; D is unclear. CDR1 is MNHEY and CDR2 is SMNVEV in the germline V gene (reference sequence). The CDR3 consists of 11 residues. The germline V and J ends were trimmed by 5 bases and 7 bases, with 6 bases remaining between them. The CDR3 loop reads CASSTENEQFF. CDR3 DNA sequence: TGTGCCAGCAGTACTGAGAATGAGCAGTTCTTC.